One sample yielded the 19 T cell receptor beta chains listed below, sequenced in a study of radiotherapy plus CTLA-4 blockade in lung cancer. The table came from immunoSEQ multiplex PCR; TCRdb's copy has only in-frame clones and leaves some out. The table records more than 90,000 clones, roughly 80% of them present only once. The source material was peripheral blood, sampled from a patient treated with radiotherapy plus ipilimumab. Every receptor here comes from a human donor with non-small cell lung cancer that progressed on radiotherapy plus ipilimumab.

The J gene is TRBJ2-3, the V gene TRBV5-5; D is unclear. The ends were cut back, 2 bases at V and 2 bases at J, with 12 bases in the middle. Germline CDR1 SGHKS, CDR2 YYEKEE (reference sequence). The CDR3 has 15 residues. The chain's CDR3 is CASSFLVGNTDTQYF. The CDR3 nucleotides read TGTGCCAGCAGCTTTCTTGTGGGGAACACAGATACGCAGTATTTT.

The chain couples TRBV7-6 to TRBJ1-1; perhaps TRBD1 as D (5 bases). The CDR3 loop spans 20 amino acids. V was cut by 1 base and J by 2 bases, with 26 bases left in between. The germline CDR1 and CDR2 sequences are SGHVS and FNYEAQ. The CDR3 is CASSLEGFLSGSVVNTEAFF. Here the CDR3 DNA reads TGTGCCAGCAGCTTAGAGGGTTTTTTGTCAGGGTCGGTCGTAAACACTGAAGCTTTCTTT.

The chain combines TRBV28 with TRBJ1-2; possibly TRBD1 for D (5 bases). Trimming took off 5 bases at V and 5 bases at J, with 9 bases between the two ends. Germline CDR1 reads MDHEN; CDR2 reads SYDVKM. CDR3 length equals 12 residues. CDR3 protein: CASSPRQYGYTF. Written as DNA, the CDR3 is TGTGCCAGCAGTCCTCGACAGTATGGCTACACCTTC.

The chain has TRBV6-1 and TRBJ2-1; D ambiguous. Trimming left V 0 bases short and J 7 bases short, with 10 bases between. This CDR3 spans 14 amino acids. Germline V gene data show CDR1 as MNHNS and CDR2 as SASEGT. This CDR3 is CASSEAGSGNEQFF. CDR3 DNA: TGTGCCAGCAGTGAAGCAGGGTCCGGGAATGAGCAGTTCTTC.

The CDR3: CASSLFGRTAPFSGNTIYF. The CDR3 nucleotides read TGTGCCAGCAGCTTATTTGGTCGGACAGCGCCTTTCTCTGGAAACACCATATATTTT. This rearrangement joins TRBV7-8 to TRBJ1-3; tentative D call: TRBD1 (6 bases). V gave up 2 bases and J gave up 0 bases, with 20 bases separating them. Germline V gives CDR1 SGHVS, CDR2 FQNEAQ. This CDR3 is 19 amino acids long.

The J gene is TRBJ2-5, the V gene TRBV9; the D is unclear. CDR1 and CDR2 (germline): SGDLS, YYNGEE. V shed 0 bases and J shed 2 bases, with 23 bases lying between them. The CDR3 runs 19 residues. CDR3 sequence: CASSVGTTTPRVRQETQYF. CDR3 in DNA: TGTGCCAGCAGCGTAGGTACTACTACCCCCCGGGTCCGTCAAGAGACCCAGTACTTC. Full variable domain (rest looked up from reference TRBV9 and TRBJ2-5): DSGVTQTPKHLITATGQRVTLRCSPRSGDLSVYWYQQSLDQGLQFLIQYYNGEERAKGNILERFSAQQFPDLHSELNLSSLELGDSALYFCASSVGTTTPRVRQETQYFGPGTRLLVL.

This sequence joins TRBV6-1 and TRBJ2-1; 11 bases map to TRBD2. CDR1 MNHNS and CDR2 SASEGT come from the germline V gene. The CDR3 length is 16 residues. V was clipped by 0 bases and J by 5 bases; unmatched bases: 3. The CDR3 nucleotides are TGTGCCAGCAGTGAAGCGCTACTAGCGGGAGACAATGAGCAGTTCTTC. Protein product: CASSEALLAGDNEQFF.

The rearrangement joins TRBV10-2 to TRBJ1-2; D is ambiguous. Trimming stripped 6 bases from V and 4 bases from J, with 12 bases between. Per the germline V gene, CDR1 is WSHSY and CDR2 is SAAADI. The CDR3 extends over 13 amino acids. CDR3 in DNA: TGCGCCAGCAGCGAGGGAGGTGGCTATGGCTACACCTTC. Protein sequence: CASSEGGGYGYTF.

Here the CDR3 reads CAVGQGSFSGANVLTF. The CDR3 DNA sequence: TGTGCCGTCGGACAGGGTTCCTTCTCTGGGGCCAACGTCCTGACTTTC. The rearrangement uses TRBV18 and TRBJ2-6; 8 positions agree with TRBD1. Germline values: CDR1 KGHSH, CDR2 LQKENI. This CDR3 region has 16 residues. Trimming removed 11 bases from V and 0 bases from J; junction bases left unmatched: 9.

Here the CDR3 DNA reads TGTGCCAGCAGTTTATCCGGGACAGGGACGTACGAGCAGTACTTC. Its protein is CASSLSGTGTYEQYF. The chain uses TRBV27 and TRBJ2-7, with 9 bases aligning to TRBD1. V dropped 0 bases and J dropped 4; count of bases not matched to a gene: 4. The germline CDR1 and CDR2 sequences are MNHEY and SMNVEV (reference sequence). The CDR3 extends over 15 amino acids.

The V gene is TRBV30, the J gene TRBJ1-5; a weak D match, TRBD1 (6 bases). The CDR3 sequence is 13 residues long. The germline V gene encodes CDR1 GTSNPN and CDR2 SVGIG (reference sequence). The ends were cut back, 0 bases at V and 7 bases at J, with 10 bases in the middle. The CDR3 bases are TGTGCCTGGAGTGTAACAGGGAACCAGCCCCAGCATTTT. Translated: CAWSVTGNQPQHF.

V is TRBV19 and J is TRBJ2-4; 9 nucleotides match TRBD1. V gave up 1 base and J gave up 0 bases; unmatched junction bases: 1. Germline V gene data show CDR1 as LNHDA and CDR2 as SQIVND (reference sequence). The CDR3 runs 16 residues. The chain's CDR3 is CASSIVDRGAKNIQYF. DNA for the CDR3: TGTGCCAGTAGTATAGTGGACAGGGGAGCCAAAAACATTCAGTACTTC. Together with reference TRBV19 and TRBJ2-4, the CDR3 gives the full variable domain: DGGITQSPKYLFRKEGQNVTLSCEQNLNHDAMYWYRQDPGQGLRLIYYSQIVNDFQKGDIAEGYSVSREKKESFPLTVTSAQKNPTAFYLCASSIVDRGAKNIQYFGAGTRLSVL.

This clone occurred a few times. The chain is built from TRBV28 and TRBJ1-5; possible D gene TRBD1, 6 bases. V gave up 7 bases and J gave up 2 bases, with 15 bases separating them. The CDR3 totals 15 residues. Germline CDR1 is MDHEN and CDR2 is SYDVKM. CDR3 amino acids: CASITGGLGNQPQHF. The CDR3 bases are TGTGCCAGCATCACGGGGGGCCTAGGCAATCAGCCCCAGCATTTT.

The V gene is TRBV5-6, the J gene TRBJ1-1, with D uncertain. Deletions cut 5 bases from V and 1 base from J, with 6 bases between. Looked up from germline, CDR1 is SGHDT and CDR2 is YYEEEE. The length of the CDR3 is 12 residues. CDR3 in amino acids: CASRGQNTEAFF. The CDR3 DNA reads as TGTGCCAGCAGGGGCCAGAACACTGAAGCTTTCTTT.

The rearrangement uses TRBV9 and TRBJ2-2; no clear D gene. This CDR3 spans 13 amino acids. Trimming took 1 base from V and 6 from J, leaving 7 bases between them. Germline V CDR1 and CDR2: SGDLS, YYNGEE. This chain's CDR3 is CASSVPIPGELFF. Here the CDR3 DNA reads TGTGCCAGCAGCGTACCCATACCCGGGGAGCTGTTTTTT.

The V and J genes are TRBV18 and TRBJ2-7; 7 bases are a match to TRBD2. The trim removed 0 bases at V and 4 bases at J, leaving 9 bases unmatched. Germline assignment: CDR1 KGHSH and CDR2 LQKENI. The CDR3 loop spans 16 amino acids. DNA of the CDR3: TGTGCCAGCTCACCACCGAGTGGACTAGGGAGATACGAGCAGTACTTC. This translates into CASSPPSGLGRYEQYF.

The chain is built from TRBV5-1 and TRBJ2-5, with TRBD1 matching 8 bases. The J call may be wrong; the DNA end is better matched by TRBJ2-7. This CDR3 spans 15 amino acids. Germline CDR1 SGHRS, CDR2 YFSETQ. Written as DNA, the CDR3 is TGCGCCAGCAGCTTGGTTGGACAGGGAACGGACGAGCAGTACTTC. Encoded protein: CASSLVGQGTDEQYF.

V gene TRBV6-6 combines with J gene TRBJ2-3; D is perhaps TRBD1 or TRBD2 (5 bases each). V lost 7 bases, J lost 2 bases, and 10 bases lay in between. CDR3 length: 13 residues. Germline V CDR1 and CDR2: MNHNY, SVGAGI (reference sequence). This CDR3 is CASNRRSTDTQYF. Here the CDR3 DNA reads TGTGCCAGCAACAGGAGGTCCACAGATACGCAGTATTTT.

In this sample, this clone turned up once. The chain employs TRBV14 and TRBJ2-3; 8 positions agree with TRBD2. There are 14 residues in the CDR3. V lost 6 bases, J lost 4 bases, and 6 bases stayed unmatched. Per the germline V gene, CDR1 is SGHDN and CDR2 is FVKESK. The CDR3 DNA reads TGTGCCAGCAGGACTAGCGTGGGGGCAGATACGCAGTATTTT. Translation gives CASRTSVGADTQYF.